The 21 T cell receptor beta chains below were found in one sample sequenced in a study of control samples from healthy donors and cancer patients. Repertoires were generated with immunoSEQ multiplex PCR, while TCRdb's copy carries only in-frame clones and drops some. Of just over 150,000 clones listed, roughly 93% are singletons. Sequencing was carried out using blood. The receptor source for this set is a man aged 45-60 years in good health.

The chain uses TRBV11-3 and TRBJ2-2; D unclear. This CDR3 is built from 15 residues. V was pared by 3 bases and J by 9 bases, with 17 bases between. The V gene's germline CDR1 is SGHNT and CDR2 YENEEA. As DNA, the CDR3 is TGTGCCAGCAGCTTTCTAAAGTGGGGTATTCGGGAGCTGTTTTTT. Its protein is CASSFLKWGIRELFF.

This clone was found once. The chain has TRBV6-5 and TRBJ1-6; D unclear. Germline CDR1 reads MNHEY; CDR2 reads SVGAGI. This CDR3 has 13 amino acids. The V gene lost 6 bases and the J gene lost 7 bases, with 10 bases spanning the gap. The CDR3 protein is CASRRGGNSPLHF. In DNA, the CDR3 is TGTGCCAGCAGACGAGGCGGGAATTCACCCCTCCACTTT.

The chain couples TRBV5-1 to TRBJ2-1, with D possibly being TRBD2 (7 bases). V lost 4 bases and J lost 4, with 21 bases in between. This CDR3 contains 17 residues. Looked up from germline, CDR1 is SGHRS and CDR2 is YFSETQ. DNA for the CDR3: TGCGCCAGCAGCCCACTCAAGGGGGAGGGTGTGTACAATGAGCAGTTCTTC. It translates to CASSPLKGEGVYNEQFF.

This sequence joins TRBV6-1 and TRBJ1-6; D unresolved. Per germline, CDR1 MNHNS and CDR2 SASEGT. Trimming shortened V by 2 bases and J by 7 bases, and 9 bases separated the two germline ends. The CDR3 is 14 residues long. The CDR3 region has the DNA TGTGCCAGCAGTGAACAGCGTTCGAATTCACCCCTCCACTTT. Its protein product is CASSEQRSNSPLHF.

V gene TRBV6-2 or TRBV6-3 combines with J gene TRBJ2-3, with TRBD2 identical over 9 bases. V shed 4 bases and J 2 bases; nucleotides not matched to a gene: 4. The V gene's germline CDR1 is MNHEY and CDR2 SVGEGT. The CDR3 is made up of 15 amino acids. The CDR3 DNA follows: TGTGCCAGCAGTTTAGCGGGAGCAATCACAGATACGCAGTATTTT. Translated: CASSLAGAITDTQYF.

The rearrangement uses TRBV19 and TRBJ2-1, with D hard to call. Germline loops: CDR1 LNHDA, CDR2 SQIVND (reference sequence). Between the trimmed V and J ends, which lost 1 base and 3 bases, there was a span of 4 bases. CDR3 size: 13 residues. CDR3 amino acids: CASSIGLYNEQFF. CDR3 in DNA: TGTGCCAGTAGTATAGGCCTCTACAATGAGCAGTTCTTC.

This clone turned up a few times. The rearrangement links TRBV6-2 or TRBV6-3 to TRBJ2-7, with D uncertain. Trimming stripped 4 bases from V and 6 bases from J, with 4 bases between. Germline V CDR1 and CDR2: MNHEY, SVGEGT. This CDR3 comprises 10 residues. The CDR3 protein is CASSWPEQYF. DNA of the CDR3: TGTGCCAGCAGTTGGCCCGAGCAGTACTTC.

This chain connects TRBV28 to TRBJ2-7; D possibly corresponds to TRBD2 (5 bases). Germline-derived CDR1 and CDR2 are MDHEN and SYDVKM. V lost 9 bases and J lost 0, with 18 bases in between. The CDR3 is 15 residues long. CDR3 amino acids: CASVSWRRSSYEQYF. CDR3 DNA: TGTGCCAGTGTGAGCTGGCGGAGGAGCTCCTACGAGCAGTACTTC.

The chain couples TRBV5-6 to TRBJ2-1, with unresolved D. The CDR3 sequence is 12 residues long. V gave up 0 bases and J gave up 7 bases, with 5 bases separating them. Germline V gene data show CDR1 as SGHDT and CDR2 as YYEEEE. CDR3 sequence: CASSLAVNEQFF. Here the CDR3 DNA reads TGTGCCAGCAGCTTGGCAGTGAATGAGCAGTTCTTC.

The rearrangement links TRBV15 to TRBJ2-7; D gene uncertain. Germline V gives CDR1 LNHNV, CDR2 YYDKDF (reference sequence). V lost 3 bases, J lost 2 bases, and 8 bases lay in between. The CDR3 spans 13 residues. CDR3 region: CATSSRLAYEQYF. The DNA of the CDR3 is TGTGCCACCAGCAGCAGGTTAGCCTACGAGCAGTACTTC.

The chain has TRBV27 and TRBJ1-2; a possible D gene is TRBD1 (6 bases). The CDR3 spans 13 residues. The V end lost 5 bases, the J end lost 7 bases, and 14 bases lay between the germline ends. Germline V gene data show CDR1 as MNHEY and CDR2 as SMNVEV (reference sequence). The CDR3 bases are TGTGCCAGCAGTAGCACAGGGAGAGGTGGCTACACCTTC. Translated, it gives CASSSTGRGGYTF.

V usage is TRBV3-1 (or the pseudogene TRBV3-2) and J usage is TRBJ1-2; TRBD1 might be the D (5 bases). There are 13 residues in the CDR3. The germline V gene has CDR1 LGHDT and CDR2 YNNKEL (reference sequence). V was clipped by 4 bases and J by 7 bases, with 13 bases between them. The CDR3 is CASSPSGGAGYTF. The CDR3 DNA sequence: TGTGCCAGCAGCCCCTCCGGAGGGGCTGGCTACACCTTC.

On this clone: Additional DNA sequences in this sample encode the identical CDR3. This chain joins TRBV29-1 and TRBJ1-1; D might be TRBD1 (5 bases). V gave up 0 bases and J gave up 0 bases, with 8 bases separating them. The CDR3 covers 14 residues. Per germline, CDR1 SQVTM and CDR2 ANQGSEA. Here the CDR3 reads CSVEDQGLNTEAFF. Written as DNA, the CDR3 is TGCAGCGTTGAAGACCAGGGTTTGAACACTGAAGCTTTCTTT.

The chain links TRBV2 to TRBJ2-2; 11 bases map to TRBD2. Germline V CDR1 and CDR2: SNHLY, FYNNEI. The V segment lost 5 bases and the J segment 3 bases; nucleotides outside the gene matches: 2. CDR3 length: 15 residues. This CDR3 reads CASSRTSGHTGELFF. CDR3 DNA: TGTGCCAGCAGTCGGACTAGCGGGCACACCGGGGAGCTGTTTTTT.

The V gene is TRBV11-2, the J gene TRBJ2-4; D tentatively fits TRBD1 or TRBD2 (6 bases each). Trimming removed 1 base at V and 0 bases at J, with 10 bases between. This CDR3 has 16 amino acids. CDR1 and CDR2 (germline): SGHAT, FQNNGV. CDR3 protein: CASSLGGALAKNIQYF. The CDR3 DNA sequence: TGTGCCAGCAGCTTAGGGGGGGCTTTAGCCAAAAACATTCAGTACTTC.

J is TRBJ2-7 and V is TRBV5-1; a weak D match, TRBD2 (5 bases). The ends were cut back, 2 bases at V and 2 bases at J, with 11 bases in the middle. Germline V gene sequence: CDR1 SGHRS, CDR2 YFSETQ. The CDR3 totals 14 residues. CDR3 protein: CASSLSGSPYEQYF. CDR3 in DNA: TGCGCCAGCAGCTTATCGGGATCACCCTACGAGCAGTACTTC. Looking up the rest from reference TRBV5-1 and TRBJ2-7 gives the full variable domain: KAGVTQTPRYLIKTRGQQVTLSCSPISGHRSVSWYQQTPGQGLQFLFEYFSETQRNKGNFPGRFSGRQFSNSRSEMNVSTLELGDSALYLCASSLSGSPYEQYFGPGTRLTVT.

This clone was seen only a few times. V is TRBV19 and J is TRBJ2-7; D may be TRBD1 (5 bases). V was trimmed by 7 bases and J by 2 bases, leaving 15 bases between them. The CDR3 loop spans 14 amino acids. Per the germline V gene, CDR1 is LNHDA and CDR2 is SQIVND (reference sequence). The chain's CDR3 is CASTSTEAPYEQYF. Here the CDR3 DNA reads TGTGCCAGTACCTCGACAGAAGCTCCCTACGAGCAGTACTTC.

The rearrangement joins TRBV30 to TRBJ2-7; the D call may be TRBD1 or TRBD2 (5 bases each). Germline lookup yields CDR1 GTSNPN and CDR2 SVGIG (reference sequence). This CDR3 region has 13 residues. The V end was cut by 5 bases, the J end by 1 base, with 12 bases between. CDR3 DNA sequence: TGTGCCTGGGGCCGGTGGGGGTCCTACGAGCAGTACTTC. It encodes CAWGRWGSYEQYF.

The CDR3 sequence: CSAGQGANTGELFF. CDR3 DNA: TGCAGCGCAGGACAGGGGGCTAACACCGGGGAGCTGTTTTTT. The chain employs TRBV29-1 and TRBJ2-2, with 11 bases matching TRBD1. From germline, CDR1 is SQVTM and CDR2 ANQGSEA. V was clipped by 7 bases and J by 2 bases; unmatched bases: 3. The CDR3 sequence is 14 residues long.

The chain joins TRBV7-2 to TRBJ2-5; D assignment may be TRBD1 or TRBD2 (6 bases each). V shed 5 bases and J shed 5 bases, with 15 bases lying between them. The CDR3 has 14 residues. Germline-derived CDR1 and CDR2 are SGHTA and FQGNSA. The CDR3 sequence: CASSIKTGGETQYF. DNA for the CDR3: TGTGCCAGCAGCATAAAGACAGGAGGGGAGACCCAGTACTTC.

This chain uses TRBV27 with TRBJ2-7; 8 nucleotides align to TRBD1. With V trimmed by 2 bases and J by 1 base, 4 bases remained unmatched. From germline, CDR1 is MNHEY and CDR2 SMNVEV (reference sequence). This CDR3 region has 15 residues. CDR3 region: CASSLAGQASYEQYF. CDR3 coding DNA: TGTGCCAGCAGTTTAGCGGGACAGGCTTCCTACGAGCAGTACTTC.